Listed here are 23 T cell receptor beta chains from one sample, sequenced in a study of OX40 agonist ivuxolimab in advanced cancers. Assay used: immunoSEQ multiplex PCR; TCRdb lists only in-frame clones, some missing. The data contain more than 35,000 clones, approximately 84% of them singletons. The starting material was CD4+ or CD8+ T cells sorted from blood, obtained in a trial of the OX40 agonist ivuxolimab. All receptors come from an adult with an advanced solid tumor such as melanoma, head and neck, liver or kidney cancer.

V and J are TRBV5-6 and TRBJ2-5, with unresolved D. The CDR3 totals 16 residues. The V gene lost 3 bases and the J gene lost 1 base, with 16 bases spanning the gap. The V gene's germline CDR1 is SGHDT and CDR2 YYEEEE. Written as DNA, the CDR3 is TGTGCCAGCAGCTACGGGCTAGTGAGGCGCCAAGAGACCCAGTACTTC. It specifies CASSYGLVRRQETQYF.

The rearrangement links TRBV28 to TRBJ2-3, with D possibly matching TRBD2 (5 bases). V lost 2 bases, J lost 2 bases, and 8 bases lay in between. In germline, CDR1 is MDHEN, CDR2 SYDVKM. The CDR3 totals 14 residues. CDR3 coding DNA: TGTGCCAGCAGTTTACAAGCGGCCACAGATACGCAGTATTTT. Protein product: CASSLQAATDTQYF.

The chain uses TRBV6-6 and TRBJ2-7; D not certain. Trimming took off 7 bases at V and 1 base at J, with 20 bases between the two ends. The CDR3 has 16 residues. CDR1 and CDR2 from the germline V gene are MNHNY and SVGAGI (reference sequence). For the CDR3, the DNA is TGTGCCAGCACCCCTTACCCCTCCGACATTTCCTACGAGCAGTACTTC. Encoded protein: CASTPYPSDISYEQYF.

This rearrangement joins TRBV14 to TRBJ1-5, with no clear D. V was pared by 1 base and J by 6 bases, with 4 bases between. CDR1 is SGHDN and CDR2 is FVKESK in the germline V gene. The CDR3 sequence is 12 residues long. CDR3 loop: CASSQGGQPQHF. Written as DNA, the CDR3 is TGTGCCAGCAGCCAAGGAGGTCAGCCCCAGCATTTT.

The J gene is TRBJ2-7, the V gene TRBV19; D possibly corresponds to TRBD1 (6 bases). The V gene's germline CDR1 is LNHDA and CDR2 SQIVND (reference sequence). Trimming left V 10 bases short and J 3 bases short, with 22 bases between. The CDR3 has 15 residues. The CDR3 protein is CATKKAMQGHYEQYF. The CDR3 nucleotides are TGTGCCACAAAGAAAGCCATGCAGGGACACTACGAGCAGTACTTC.

The chain employs TRBV7-3 and TRBJ2-3; 7 nucleotides align to TRBD1. The CDR3 runs 19 residues. The V gene end was trimmed by 1 base and the J gene end by 0 bases; junction bases not matched to a gene: 13. Looked up from germline, CDR1 is SGHTA and CDR2 is FQGTGA. This CDR3 reads CASSLIGTAGTESTDTQYF. DNA of the CDR3: TGTGCCAGCAGCTTAATCGGGACAGCCGGGACAGAGAGCACAGATACGCAGTATTTT.

The chain employs TRBV28 and TRBJ2-2; D is unclear. Germline values: CDR1 MDHEN, CDR2 SYDVKM. This CDR3 is built from 14 residues. Trimming shortened V by 5 bases and J by 2 bases, and 9 bases separated the two germline ends. As DNA, the CDR3 is TGTGCCAGCAGTCAAGACTTTAACACCGGGGAGCTGTTTTTT. Translation: CASSQDFNTGELFF.

This clone showed up just once. The chain has TRBV4-3 and TRBJ1-2, with D possibly being TRBD1 (6 bases). CDR1 is LGHNA, CDR2 YSLEER, per germline. V was trimmed by 2 bases and J by 4 bases, leaving 11 bases between them. The CDR3 runs to 14 residues. CDR3 sequence (DNA): TGCGCCAGCAGCCAATCAACAGGGTTCTATGGCTACACCTTC. This sequence encodes CASSQSTGFYGYTF.

The chain recombines TRBV25-1 with TRBJ2-1; the D gene is possibly TRBD2 (7 bases). CDR1 and CDR2 from the germline V gene are MGHDK and SYGVNS. With 4 bases removed from V and 2 bases from J, the gap between germline ends came to 15 bases. The CDR3 consists of 16 residues. The CDR3 DNA reads as TGTGCCAGCAGTGCTTTAGGCGGGGGCACCTACAATGAGCAGTTCTTC. It encodes CASSALGGGTYNEQFF.

The rearrangement links TRBV4-1 to TRBJ2-3, with D perhaps matching TRBD2 (6 bases). The CDR3 spans 14 residues. V lost 0 bases, J lost 6 bases, and 10 bases lay in between. CDR1 MGHRA and CDR2 YSYEKL come from the germline V gene. CDR3 amino acids: CASSQEAGSDTQYF. The CDR3 coding sequence is TGCGCCAGCAGCCAAGAGGCGGGGAGTGATACGCAGTATTTT.

The V gene is TRBV15, the J gene TRBJ2-2, with a tentative D call TRBD2 (6 bases). V lost 0 bases to trimming and J lost 1 base, with 12 bases between them. The CDR3 has 17 residues. Germline V gene sequence: CDR1 LNHNV, CDR2 YYDKDF (reference sequence). CDR3 protein: CATSRDRGSLNTGELFF. Here the CDR3 DNA reads TGTGCCACCAGCAGAGATCGGGGGAGCCTGAACACCGGGGAGCTGTTTTTT.

This clone has only one observation. The chain couples TRBV11-2 to TRBJ2-2; 7 bases map to TRBD2. The CDR3 runs 16 residues. CDR1 is SGHAT and CDR2 is FQNNGV in the germline V gene. V lost 4 bases, J lost 1 base, and 6 bases stayed unmatched. The CDR3, as DNA: TGTGCCAGCAGCTCCCCGGGAGGACAGAACACCGGGGAGCTGTTTTTT. Translation gives CASSSPGGQNTGELFF.

This clone occurred a few times. The chain employs TRBV30 and TRBJ1-2; possible D gene TRBD1, 5 bases. Germline values: CDR1 GTSNPN, CDR2 SVGIG (reference sequence). The CDR3 is 11 residues long. V was cut by 8 bases and J by 10 bases, with 17 bases left in between. Written as DNA, the CDR3 is TGTGCCCGCAGGAGTGGGGGGGACTACACCTTC. Its translation is CARRSGGDYTF.

The chain employs TRBV5-4 and TRBJ2-6; D is unresolved. The CDR3 length is 15 residues. CDR1 is SGHNT and CDR2 is YYREEE in the germline V gene (reference sequence). V lost 4 bases and J lost 0, with 8 bases in between. CDR3 loop: CASSQDNSGANVLTF. Written as DNA, the CDR3 is TGTGCCAGCAGCCAAGACAACTCTGGGGCCAACGTCCTGACTTTC.

This chain uses TRBV27 with TRBJ2-3; TRBD2 matches 11 bases. The V and J ends lost 0 bases and 3 bases, in that order; junction bases with no gene match: 5. CDR3 length: 17 amino acids. Looked up from germline, CDR1 is MNHEY and CDR2 is SMNVEV (reference sequence). The CDR3 protein is CASSLSRTSGLTDTQYF. The CDR3 DNA sequence: TGTGCCAGCAGTTTATCCCGGACTAGCGGGTTAACAGATACGCAGTATTTT.

This chain links TRBV6-5 with TRBJ2-7, with 7 bases that match TRBD2. The germline V gene has CDR1 MNHEY and CDR2 SVGAGI. The trim removed 5 bases at V and 3 bases at J, leaving 7 bases unmatched. CDR3 length: 14 residues. CDR3 sequence: CASSPPGGFYEQYF. The CDR3, as DNA: TGTGCCAGCAGTCCGCCGGGGGGATTCTACGAGCAGTACTTC.

V gene TRBV10-1 combines with J gene TRBJ2-7; D call uncertain. The germline V gene has CDR1 WNHNN and CDR2 SYGVQD (reference sequence). CDR3 size: 16 residues. Trimming removed 2 bases from V and 0 bases from J, with 14 bases in between. CDR3: CASSEVPPPSSYEQYF. The CDR3 coding sequence is TGCGCCAGCAGTGAGGTGCCGCCCCCAAGCTCCTACGAGCAGTACTTC.

The rearrangement uses TRBV13 and TRBJ1-1; D remains unclear. The CDR3 spans 13 residues. V gave up 3 bases and J gave up 2 bases, with 7 bases separating them. The V gene's germline CDR1 is PRHDT and CDR2 FYEKMQ (reference sequence). The DNA for the CDR3 is TGTGCCAGCAGCTTCCTATCAAACACTGAAGCTTTCTTT. This encodes CASSFLSNTEAFF.

This chain connects TRBV11-3 to TRBJ2-3; the D gene is possibly TRBD2 (6 bases). V lost 0 bases, J lost 0 bases, and 13 bases lay in between. CDR1 SGHNT and CDR2 YENEEA come from the germline V gene. The CDR3 is 17 amino acids. CDR3 in amino acids: CASSLEGWGDSTDTQYF. The CDR3, as DNA: TGTGCCAGCAGCTTAGAGGGGTGGGGGGACAGCACAGATACGCAGTATTTT.

This chain links TRBV5-1 with TRBJ1-1, with a tentative D call TRBD1 (6 bases). Germline CDR1 is SGHRS and CDR2 is YFSETQ. The CDR3 has 16 residues. V dropped 4 bases and J dropped 1 base, with 17 bases sitting between them. Written as DNA, the CDR3 is TGCGCCAGCAGCGCAAACAGGGTGACCGGGAACACTGAAGCTTTCTTT. Translating it yields CASSANRVTGNTEAFF.

The chain couples TRBV10-3 to TRBJ1-2, with D possibly being TRBD1 (5 bases). The CDR3 runs to 15 residues. Germline CDR1 ENHRY, CDR2 SYGVKD. Trimming left V 3 bases short and J 0 bases short, with 11 bases between. CDR3: CAISEGREANYGYTF. The CDR3 DNA is TGTGCCATCAGTGAAGGCAGGGAGGCTAACTATGGCTACACCTTC.

This chain uses TRBV2 with TRBJ2-3; TRBD2 agrees at 10 bases. V lost 8 bases to trimming and J lost 4 bases; unmatched junction nucleotides: 15. Germline V gene lookup returns CDR1 SNHLY and CDR2 FYNNEI. There are 17 residues in the CDR3. The CDR3 here is CASLGETLAGAADTQYF. The CDR3 coding sequence is TGTGCCAGCTTGGGGGAGACTCTAGCGGGAGCAGCAGATACGCAGTATTTT.

A single count supports this clone. The chain carries TRBV6-1 and TRBJ1-1; 7 bases are a match to TRBD1. The CDR3 runs to 13 residues. The germline V gene has CDR1 MNHNS and CDR2 SASEGT. V lost 3 bases to trimming and J lost 6 bases; unmatched junction nucleotides: 4. Written as DNA, the CDR3 is TGTGCCAGCAGTGACAGGGGGGATCCTGAAGCTTTCTTT. It yields the protein CASSDRGDPEAFF.